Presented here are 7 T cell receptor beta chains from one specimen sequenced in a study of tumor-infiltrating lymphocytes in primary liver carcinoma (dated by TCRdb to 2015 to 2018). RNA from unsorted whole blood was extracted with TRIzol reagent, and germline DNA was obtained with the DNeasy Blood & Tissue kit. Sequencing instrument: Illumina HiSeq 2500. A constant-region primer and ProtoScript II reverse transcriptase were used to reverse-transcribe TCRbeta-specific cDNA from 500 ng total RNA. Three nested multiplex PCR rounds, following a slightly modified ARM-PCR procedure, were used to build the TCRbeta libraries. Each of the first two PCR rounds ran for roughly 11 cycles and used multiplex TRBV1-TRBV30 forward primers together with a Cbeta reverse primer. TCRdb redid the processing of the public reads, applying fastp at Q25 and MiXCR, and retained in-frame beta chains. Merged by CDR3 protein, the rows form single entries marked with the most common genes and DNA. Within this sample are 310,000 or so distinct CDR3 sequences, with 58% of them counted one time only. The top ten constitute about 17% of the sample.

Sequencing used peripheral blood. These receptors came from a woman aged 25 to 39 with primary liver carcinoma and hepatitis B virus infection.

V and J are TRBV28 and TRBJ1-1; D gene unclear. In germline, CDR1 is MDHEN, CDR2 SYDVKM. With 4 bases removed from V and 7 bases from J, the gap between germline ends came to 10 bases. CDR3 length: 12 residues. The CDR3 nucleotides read TGTGCCAGCAGTTCGACGATCGTTGAAGCTTTCTTT. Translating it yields CASSSTIVEAFF.

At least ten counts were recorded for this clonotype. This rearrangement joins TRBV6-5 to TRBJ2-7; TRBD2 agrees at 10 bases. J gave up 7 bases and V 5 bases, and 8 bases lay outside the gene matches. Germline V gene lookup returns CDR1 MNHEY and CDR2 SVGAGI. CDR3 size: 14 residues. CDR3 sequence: CASSTRAGGHEQYF. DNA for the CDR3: TGTGCCAGCAGTACCCGAGCGGGAGGGCATGAGCAGTACTTC.

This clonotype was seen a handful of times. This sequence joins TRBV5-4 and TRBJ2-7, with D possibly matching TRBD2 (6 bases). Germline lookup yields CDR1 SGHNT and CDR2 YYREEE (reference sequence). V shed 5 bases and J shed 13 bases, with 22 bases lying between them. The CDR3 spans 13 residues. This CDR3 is CASSSDTSRGGYF. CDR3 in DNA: TGTGCCAGCAGTTCGGACACCTCTAGGGGAGGATACTTC.

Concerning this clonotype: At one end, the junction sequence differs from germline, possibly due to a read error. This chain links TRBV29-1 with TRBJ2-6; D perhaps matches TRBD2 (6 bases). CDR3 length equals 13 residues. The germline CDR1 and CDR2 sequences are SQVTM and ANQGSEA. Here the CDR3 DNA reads TGCAGCGTTCGGGACTCTGGGACCAAAGTCCTGACTTTC. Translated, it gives CSVRDSGTKVLTF.

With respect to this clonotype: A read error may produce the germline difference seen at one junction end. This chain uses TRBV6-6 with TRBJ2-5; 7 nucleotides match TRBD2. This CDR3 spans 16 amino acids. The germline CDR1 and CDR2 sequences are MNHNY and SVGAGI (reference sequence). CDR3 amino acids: CASSNSIRREKETQYF. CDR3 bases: TGTGCCAGCAGTAACTCGATCCGGCGGGAGAAAGAGACCCAGTACTTC.

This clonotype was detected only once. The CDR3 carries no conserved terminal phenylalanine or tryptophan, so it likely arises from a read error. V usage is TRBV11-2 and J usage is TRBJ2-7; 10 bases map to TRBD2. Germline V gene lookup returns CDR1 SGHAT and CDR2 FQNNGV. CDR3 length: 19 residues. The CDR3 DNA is TGTGCGAGCAGCTTAGCGGAACCCCAAAGTACTAGCGGGAACTACGAGCAGTACTTA. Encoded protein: CASSLAEPQSTSGNYEQYL.

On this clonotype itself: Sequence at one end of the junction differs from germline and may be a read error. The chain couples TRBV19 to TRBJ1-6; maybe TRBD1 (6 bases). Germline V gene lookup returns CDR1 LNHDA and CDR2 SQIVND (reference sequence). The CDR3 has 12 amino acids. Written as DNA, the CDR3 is TGTCCCAGTAGTATGGAAGGGGGAGACCTCCACTTT. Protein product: CPSSMEGGDLHF.